Each of the 32 T cell receptor beta chains below was sequenced from the same sample in a study of shared clonotypes between healthy human individuals. The assay was immunoSEQ multiplex PCR, and TCRdb's table has in-frame clones only and misses some. The sample includes under 1,100,000 clones, approximately 72% of them seen just once. Sequenced material: memory CD4+ T cells sorted from blood. Subset indicated: CD45RA-negative fraction. The receptors stem from a man between 18 and 35 years old in good health.

The V gene is TRBV19, the J gene TRBJ1-6; D is unclear. V was trimmed by 0 bases and J by 8 bases, leaving 11 bases between them. The CDR3 is 15 residues long. Germline V gives CDR1 LNHDA, CDR2 SQIVND (reference sequence). In DNA form, the CDR3 reads TGTGCCAGTAGTATAGAAGCCAGGCCCCATTCACCCCTCCACTTT. It yields the protein CASSIEARPHSPLHF.

On this clone itself: This sample also contains other DNA sequences that code for the same CDR3. This chain joins TRBV5-1 and TRBJ2-1; 13 bases map to TRBD2. V dropped 4 bases and J dropped 4; count of bases not matched to a gene: 2. This CDR3 contains 15 residues. Germline assignment: CDR1 SGHRS and CDR2 YFSETQ. CDR3 coding DNA: TGCGCCAGCAGCCTGGGACTAGCGGGATACAATGAGCAGTTCTTC. Translating gives CASSLGLAGYNEQFF.

The gene calls are TRBV5-4 and TRBJ1-1; 7 positions agree with TRBD1. CDR3 length: 13 residues. J gave up 7 bases and V 5 bases, and 8 bases lay outside the gene matches. Germline CDR1 reads SGHNT; CDR2 reads YYREEE (reference sequence). CDR3 in DNA: TGTGCCAGCAGGATGGGACAGAGGGTTGAAGCTTTCTTT. This codes for CASRMGQRVEAFF.

J is TRBJ2-2 and V is TRBV6-5; D could derive from TRBD1 or TRBD2 (5 bases each). The V gene's germline CDR1 is MNHEY and CDR2 SVGAGI. Trimming took off 5 bases at V and 4 bases at J, with 14 bases between the two ends. The CDR3 totals 15 residues. This CDR3 is CASSGRDPSTGELFF. The CDR3 DNA follows: TGTGCCAGCAGTGGCCGGGACCCCAGCACCGGGGAGCTGTTTTTT.

The CDR3 spells CASSIGGDRSYNEQFF. As DNA, the CDR3 is TGTGCCAGTAGTATCGGGGGAGATAGGTCCTACAATGAGCAGTTCTTC. This sequence joins TRBV19 and TRBJ2-1; D possibly corresponds to TRBD2 (6 bases). Trimming pared 3 bases from V and 1 base from J, leaving 13 bases between. Germline V gene lookup returns CDR1 LNHDA and CDR2 SQIVND (reference sequence). This CDR3 spans 16 amino acids.

The chain employs TRBV5-1 and TRBJ2-1, with TRBD2 matching 14 bases. Trimming took 2 bases from V and 8 from J; bases not matched to a gene: 6. The germline V gene has CDR1 SGHRS and CDR2 YFSETQ. This CDR3 region has 16 residues. CDR3 loop: CASSLMGLAGADEQFF. The CDR3 bases are TGCGCCAGCAGCTTAATGGGACTAGCGGGAGCCGATGAGCAGTTCTTC. The full variable domain, in which reference TRBV5-1 and TRBJ2-1 provide the parts outside the CDR3, is KAGVTQTPRYLIKTRGQQVTLSCSPISGHRSVSWYQQTPGQGLQFLFEYFSETQRNKGNFPGRFSGRQFSNSRSEMNVSTLELGDSALYLCASSLMGLAGADEQFFGPGTRLTVL.

The gene calls are TRBV30 and TRBJ2-3; a possible D gene is TRBD2 (6 bases). V lost 3 bases and J lost 8, with 15 bases in between. Germline V gene sequence: CDR1 GTSNPN, CDR2 SVGIG (reference sequence). The CDR3 contains 13 residues. The CDR3: CAWSFNVGGTQYF. As DNA, the CDR3 is TGTGCCTGGAGCTTCAACGTGGGGGGTACGCAGTATTTT.

The rearrangement links TRBV19 to TRBJ2-1; 12 positions agree with TRBD2. There are 17 residues in the CDR3. V lost 4 bases and J lost 6; bases outside the gene matches: 10. Germline assignment: CDR1 LNHDA and CDR2 SQIVND (reference sequence). CDR3 DNA: TGTGCCAGTAGTACCCTTCTAGCGGGAGGGAATTCCAATGAGCAGTTCTTC. It yields the protein CASSTLLAGGNSNEQFF. Looking up the rest from reference TRBV19 and TRBJ2-1 gives the full variable domain: DGGITQSPKYLFRKEGQNVTLSCEQNLNHDAMYWYRQDPGQGLRLIYYSQIVNDFQKGDIAEGYSVSREKKESFPLTVTSAQKNPTAFYLCASSTLLAGGNSNEQFFGPGTRLTVL.

The chain couples TRBV5-1 to TRBJ1-1; 9 positions agree with TRBD1. V dropped 4 bases and J dropped 1; count of bases not matched to a gene: 5. Germline V CDR1 and CDR2: SGHRS, YFSETQ. The length of the CDR3 is 15 residues. The CDR3 DNA is TGCGCCAGCAGCCCACAGGGGGCCACGAACACTGAAGCTTTCTTT. Translating it yields CASSPQGATNTEAFF. Full variable domain (outside the CDR3, taken from reference TRBV5-1 and TRBJ1-1): KAGVTQTPRYLIKTRGQQVTLSCSPISGHRSVSWYQQTPGQGLQFLFEYFSETQRNKGNFPGRFSGRQFSNSRSEMNVSTLELGDSALYLCASSPQGATNTEAFFGQGTRLTVV.

Concerning this clone itself: A much larger clone is a single base away; this may be a read error. The chain is built from TRBV10-1 and TRBJ1-5; no reliable D call. In germline, CDR1 is WNHNN, CDR2 SYGVQD (reference sequence). This CDR3 is built from 14 residues. With 7 bases removed from V and 5 bases from J, the gap between germline ends came to 15 bases. For the CDR3, the DNA is TGCGCCAGCAATGTCGGGAGACCGGATCAGCCCCAGCATTTT. Residues: CASNVGRPDQPQHF.

V usage is TRBV30 and J usage is TRBJ2-7; 11 bases match TRBD1. The ends lost 5 bases at V and 0 bases at J; junction bases unmatched: 12. This CDR3 comprises 17 residues. The germline CDR1 and CDR2 sequences are GTSNPN and SVGIG (reference sequence). This CDR3 reads CAWFRDRGSKSSYEQYF. The DNA for the CDR3 is TGTGCCTGGTTCCGGGACAGGGGGAGTAAGAGCTCCTACGAGCAGTACTTC.

For this clone: Other DNA sequences in the sample encode the same CDR3. The J gene is TRBJ2-5, the V gene TRBV11-2, with D maybe TRBD1 (6 bases). The V gene's germline CDR1 is SGHAT and CDR2 FQNNGV. The V end was cut by 5 bases, the J end by 4 bases, with 8 bases between. The CDR3 has 12 amino acids. This CDR3 reads CASSLRGETQYF. The CDR3, as DNA: TGTGCCAGCAGCCTCAGGGGAGAGACCCAGTACTTC.

To note about this clone: The germline gene is not matched at one end of the junction; a read error may be the cause. This chain joins TRBV7-2 and TRBJ2-3, with 10 bases that match TRBD2. The CDR3 totals 16 residues. Germline CDR1 SGHTA, CDR2 FQGNSA. This CDR3 is CASSLAGAFSTDTQYF. The CDR3 bases are TGTGCCAGCAGCCTAGCGGGAGCCTTTAGCACAGATACGCAGTATTTT.

This chain joins TRBV5-1 and TRBJ2-5; 8 nucleotides line up with TRBD2. V trimming: 2 bases; J trimming: 2 bases; junction bases outside the gene matches: 5. This CDR3 is built from 15 residues. The germline V gene encodes CDR1 SGHRS and CDR2 YFSETQ. The CDR3 DNA reads as TGCGCCAGCAGCTTAGACGGACTAGCACAAGAGACCCAGTACTTC. It encodes CASSLDGLAQETQYF.

The V and J genes are TRBV30 and TRBJ1-2, with 8 positions matching TRBD1. V shed 5 bases and J 7 bases; nucleotides not matched to a gene: 6. The germline CDR1 and CDR2 sequences are GTSNPN and SVGIG (reference sequence). The CDR3 extends over 12 amino acids. CDR3 in amino acids: CAWYQGAGGYTF. DNA for the CDR3: TGTGCCTGGTACCAGGGGGCTGGTGGCTACACCTTC.

The rearrangement joins TRBV15 to TRBJ2-7; 9 bases fit TRBD1. The junction had 6 bases not matched to a gene; V was cut back by 3 bases and J by 3 bases. The length of the CDR3 is 15 residues. CDR1 is LNHNV and CDR2 is YYDKDF in the germline V gene (reference sequence). CDR3 region: CATSRGTGRLYEQYF. CDR3 sequence (DNA): TGTGCCACCAGCAGGGGGACAGGGAGACTCTACGAGCAGTACTTC.

The V gene is TRBV25-1, the J gene TRBJ2-2; the D gene is possibly TRBD2 (6 bases). V was pared by 6 bases and J by 6 bases, with 17 bases between. This CDR3 has 15 amino acids. Germline V gives CDR1 MGHDK, CDR2 SYGVNS. CDR3 coding DNA: TGTGCCAGCAGCCCTACTAGCATCCTCTCCGGGGAGCTGTTTTTT. Its translation is CASSPTSILSGELFF. Full variable domain (remainder filled in from reference TRBV25-1 and TRBJ2-2): EADIYQTPRYLVIGTGKKITLECSQTMGHDKMYWYQQDPGMELHLIHYSYGVNSTEKGDLSSESTVSRIRTEHFPLTLESARPSHTSQYLCASSPTSILSGELFFGEGSRLTVL.

CDR3 amino acids: CASSPPGLAGTYEQYF. The DNA for the CDR3 is TGTGCCAGCTCACCGCCGGGACTAGCGGGAACCTACGAGCAGTACTTC. The chain employs TRBV18 and TRBJ2-5; TRBD2 aligns across 13 bases. Near its end, the DNA agrees better with TRBJ2-7, so the J call may be wrong. Looked up from germline, CDR1 is KGHSH and CDR2 is LQKENI. CDR3 length: 16 amino acids.

This chain links TRBV2 with TRBJ2-3, with D hard to call. Trimming cost V 3 bases and J 0 bases, with 4 bases left between them. Germline V CDR1 and CDR2: SNHLY, FYNNEI. The CDR3 is made up of 13 amino acids. As DNA, the CDR3 is TGTGCCAGCAGTGATTACAGCACAGATACGCAGTATTTT. It translates to CASSDYSTDTQYF.

This clone occurred many times. This chain joins TRBV2 and TRBJ1-5; D remains unclear. The germline V gene has CDR1 SNHLY and CDR2 FYNNEI. V was clipped by 1 base and J by 4 bases, with 11 bases between them. The CDR3 covers 15 residues. The CDR3 DNA is TGTGCCAGCAGTGAAGACCCCTCCCCTAATCAGCCCCAGCATTTT. As protein: CASSEDPSPNQPQHF.

Only one count was recorded for this clone. The chain carries TRBV6-1 and TRBJ1-2, with a tentative D call TRBD1 (5 bases). Deletions cut 3 bases from V and 7 bases from J, with 12 bases between. The length of the CDR3 is 13 residues. Per the germline V gene, CDR1 is MNHNS and CDR2 is SASEGT. CDR3 nucleotides: TGTGCCAGCAGTGACGGGGCGGCCGGTGGCTACACCTTC. Translating gives CASSDGAAGGYTF.

The chain links TRBV6-5 to TRBJ2-7, with 14 positions matching TRBD2. Germline V gene sequence: CDR1 MNHEY, CDR2 SVGAGI. The CDR3 spans 16 residues. Trimming cost V 0 bases and J 3 bases; bases outside gene matches: 1. CDR3 bases: TGTGCCAGCAGTTACTCAGGACTAGCGGGAGGCTACGAGCAGTACTTC. Translated, it gives CASSYSGLAGGYEQYF.

This sequence joins TRBV10-3 and TRBJ1-1; TRBD1 might be the D (5 bases). This CDR3 contains 12 residues. Trimming stripped 6 bases from V and 1 base from J, with 6 bases between. Germline CDR1 reads ENHRY; CDR2 reads SYGVKD. The CDR3 nucleotides are TGTGCCATCAGCACAGGGAACACTGAAGCTTTCTTT. Translation gives CAISTGNTEAFF.

The V call is TRBV6-1, the J call TRBJ2-5; TRBD2 matches at 7 bases. Per germline, CDR1 MNHNS and CDR2 SASEGT. The CDR3 has 13 amino acids. Trimming at V came to 8 bases and at J to 4 bases, leaving 7 bases not matched to a gene. CDR3 protein: CASLGRAGETQYF. CDR3 sequence (DNA): TGTGCCAGCCTTGGGAGGGCCGGAGAGACCCAGTACTTC.

The chain employs TRBV4-1 and TRBJ1-2; 9 positions agree with TRBD1. CDR1 MGHRA and CDR2 YSYEKL come from the germline V gene. The CDR3 has 16 residues. With 1 base clipped from V and 4 bases from J, the junction kept 7 bases outside the gene matches. CDR3 coding DNA: TGCGCCAGCAGCCAAGGTGGACAGGGGATCGTCTATGGCTACACCTTC. Its protein is CASSQGGQGIVYGYTF.

Points on this clone: The same CDR3 is also encoded by other DNA sequences in this sample. This chain uses TRBV6-5 with TRBJ2-7, with 7 bases matching TRBD1. Germline CDR1 is MNHEY and CDR2 is SVGAGI. Trimming at V came to 3 bases and at J to 1 base, leaving 6 bases not matched to a gene. The CDR3 covers 15 residues. This chain's CDR3 is CASSYAAGGSYEQYF. The CDR3 DNA reads TGTGCCAGCAGTTATGCGGCAGGGGGTTCCTACGAGCAGTACTTC.

A word on this clone: This sample also contains other DNA sequences that code for the same CDR3. J is TRBJ1-1 and V is TRBV20-1; D not certain. V was trimmed by 3 bases and J by 5 bases, leaving 7 bases between them. The CDR3 extends over 11 amino acids. The germline CDR1 and CDR2 sequences are DFQATT and SNEGSKA (reference sequence). CDR3 nucleotides: TGCAGTGCTAGGTTCGTAACTGAAGCTTTCTTT. Amino acids: CSARFVTEAFF.

The rearrangement links TRBV6-1 to TRBJ1-4; TRBD1 agrees at 9 bases. Germline V gene sequence: CDR1 MNHNS, CDR2 SASEGT. The CDR3 length is 15 residues. Trimming cost V 4 bases and J 5 bases; bases outside gene matches: 5. Written as DNA, the CDR3 is TGTGCCAGCAGTGCCGGCGGGACAGGGAATGAAAAACTGTTTTTT. Translation gives CASSAGGTGNEKLFF.

Worth noting for this clone: Other nucleotide sequences from this sample produce the same CDR3. V gene TRBV4-1 combines with J gene TRBJ1-6; tentatively, D is TRBD1 (5 bases). Germline assignment: CDR1 MGHRA and CDR2 YSYEKL. This CDR3 comprises 17 residues. The ends were cut back, 0 bases at V and 3 bases at J, with 12 bases in the middle. The CDR3 sequence is CASSQDSGTLYNSPLHF. The CDR3, as DNA: TGCGCCAGCAGCCAAGATTCGGGGACTCTCTATAATTCACCCCTCCACTTT.

V gene TRBV7-2 combines with J gene TRBJ1-4; weak D call: TRBD1 (5 bases). Germline V CDR1 and CDR2: SGHTA, FQGNSA. The CDR3 sequence is 15 residues long. V was clipped by 6 bases and J by 2 bases, with 13 bases between them. Written as DNA, the CDR3 is TGTGCCAGCAGGGGGGGGAGGCTCACTAATGAAAAACTGTTTTTT. Translating gives CASRGGRLTNEKLFF.

The V and J genes are TRBV5-4 and TRBJ1-1, with 8 bases fitting TRBD1. The junction had 7 bases not matched to a gene; V was cut back by 2 bases and J by 4 bases. Germline CDR1 is SGHNT and CDR2 is YYREEE (reference sequence). There are 15 residues in the CDR3. This CDR3 is CASSFKDREGTEAFF. In DNA form, the CDR3 reads TGTGCCAGCAGCTTCAAGGACAGGGAGGGCACTGAAGCTTTCTTT.

This chain connects TRBV4-3 to TRBJ2-3; D may be TRBD2 (7 bases). From germline, CDR1 is LGHNA and CDR2 YSLEER. Deletions cut 1 base from V and 3 bases from J, with 14 bases between. The CDR3 sequence is 16 residues long. CDR3 nucleotides: TGCGCCAGCAGCCAAGTTGCGGGGGCTAGAACAGATACGCAGTATTTT. It specifies CASSQVAGARTDTQYF.